These 12 T cell receptor beta chains were sequenced from one sample in a study of shared clonotypes between healthy human individuals. Clones were sequenced by immunoSEQ multiplex PCR, and TCRdb holds only the in-frame ones, with some missing. The data show over a million clones, around 78% seen once. Sequencing was carried out using memory CD4+ T cells from PBMCs. Subset here: CD45RA-negative fraction. Receptor source: a man aged 18-30 years in good health. Some clones in this sample may be carry-over from other donors' samples.

The V call is TRBV12-5, the J call TRBJ1-1; D is ambiguous. V dropped 6 bases and J dropped 1 base, with 9 bases sitting between them. The CDR3 sequence is 13 residues long. Germline V gene data show CDR1 as LGHNT and CDR2 as FRNRAP. The CDR3 DNA reads TGTGCTAGTGGGCCAACAGCGAACACTGAAGCTTTCTTT. This sequence encodes CASGPTANTEAFF.

This chain uses TRBV4-2 with TRBJ2-1; TRBD2 is a possible D gene (5 bases). Germline-derived CDR1 and CDR2 are LGHNA and YNFKEQ. V was cut by 4 bases and J by 0 bases, with 10 bases left in between. The CDR3 is 15 residues long. The CDR3, as DNA: TGTGCCAGCAGCCGCGAGGGCAGCTCCTACAATGAGCAGTTCTTC. Its translation is CASSREGSSYNEQFF.

The rearrangement links TRBV28 to TRBJ1-1, with a tentative D call TRBD1 (6 bases). V lost 2 bases to trimming and J lost 12 bases, with 13 bases between them. Germline CDR1 MDHEN, CDR2 SYDVKM. This CDR3 has 12 amino acids. The CDR3 loop is CASSLDTRDTFF. The DNA of the CDR3 is TGTGCCAGCAGTTTAGACACCAGGGACACTTTCTTT.

This clone was seen a few times. The rearrangement uses TRBV2 and TRBJ1-3; D is perhaps TRBD1 (5 bases). There are 13 residues in the CDR3. The V and J ends lost 6 bases and 3 bases respectively, with 9 bases between them. The germline V gene encodes CDR1 SNHLY and CDR2 FYNNEI. The CDR3 protein is CASSVRVGNTIYF. The CDR3 bases are TGTGCCAGCAGCGTCAGGGTTGGAAACACCATATATTTT.

Of note for this clone: Distinct nucleotide sequences in the sample also encode this CDR3. V is TRBV5-1 and J is TRBJ2-7, with unresolved D. The CDR3 runs to 14 residues. V lost 0 bases and J 1 base, leaving 8 bases between the germline ends. Germline CDR1 reads SGHRS; CDR2 reads YFSETQ. As DNA, the CDR3 is TGCGCCAGCAGCTTGGGAACTGTATCCTACGAGCAGTACTTC. Translation: CASSLGTVSYEQYF.

V gene TRBV9 combines with J gene TRBJ1-4; 12 nucleotides match TRBD1. CDR1 is SGDLS, CDR2 YYNGEE, per germline. The CDR3 has 17 residues. The junction had 11 bases not matched to a gene; V was cut back by 4 bases and J by 7 bases. The CDR3 bases are TGTGCCAGCAGCCTGGGACAGGGGGCGGAAATCGGTGAAAAACTGTTTTTT. Encoded protein: CASSLGQGAEIGEKLFF.

CDR3 sequence: CASSEGRQGQETQYF. The CDR3 coding sequence is TGTGCCAGCAGTGAGGGCAGGCAGGGGCAAGAGACCCAGTACTTC. The V and J genes are TRBV2 and TRBJ2-5, with a tentative D call TRBD1 (6 bases). Trimming stripped 3 bases from V and 2 bases from J, with 13 bases between. This CDR3 has 15 residues. Germline values: CDR1 SNHLY, CDR2 FYNNEI.

This clone was detected once. This sequence joins TRBV28 and TRBJ2-7, with 7 nucleotides matching TRBD2. This CDR3 has 14 residues. The J segment lost 2 bases and the V segment lost 5 bases, leaving 6 bases of the junction unmatched. From germline, CDR1 is MDHEN and CDR2 SYDVKM. This CDR3 reads CASSESSGTYEQYF. DNA of the CDR3: TGTGCCAGCAGTGAGTCTAGCGGTACCTACGAGCAGTACTTC.

The chain recombines TRBV10-1 with TRBJ2-1; 8 nucleotides line up with TRBD2. Germline loops: CDR1 WNHNN, CDR2 SYGVQD (reference sequence). CDR3 size: 15 residues. Losses at the gene ends were 4 bases for V and 5 bases for J; bases not matched to a gene: 7. CDR3 coding DNA: TGCGCCAGCAGTGGCGCGGGAGCGGGGGACAATGAGCAGTTCTTC. Its protein is CASSGAGAGDNEQFF.

The table lists this clone with a count of one. The chain joins TRBV28 to TRBJ2-1; D is unclear. Trimming cost V 2 bases and J 8 bases, with 7 bases left between them. The CDR3 sequence is 12 residues long. CDR1 and CDR2 (germline): MDHEN, SYDVKM. The CDR3 DNA reads TGTGCCAGCAGTTTAGCTTTCGATGAGCAGTTCTTC. Protein sequence: CASSLAFDEQFF.

This clone was found a few times. The rearrangement joins TRBV19 to TRBJ1-1; D remains ambiguous. V shed 0 bases and J shed 5 bases, with 10 bases lying between them. The CDR3 sequence is 14 residues long. Germline CDR1 LNHDA, CDR2 SQIVND (reference sequence). For the CDR3, the DNA is TGTGCCAGTAGTATAGATCAGGAGAGGACTGAAGCTTTCTTT. Protein product: CASSIDQERTEAFF.

A single count supports this clone. V usage is TRBV5-1 and J usage is TRBJ2-3, with 7 bases matching TRBD1. The germline gives CDR1 SGHRS, CDR2 YFSETQ. The CDR3 contains 16 residues. The J segment lost 2 bases and the V segment lost 5 bases, leaving 11 bases of the junction unmatched. CDR3 residues: CASRPWTGAYTDTQYF. The CDR3 nucleotides are TGCGCCAGCAGACCCTGGACAGGCGCCTACACAGATACGCAGTATTTT.